Detailed here is one T cell receptor (beta chain). This entry comes from a study of blood T cell repertoires in COVID-19. Study overall: Some COVID-19 samples were acute and others convalescent; all came from the United States, Italy and Spain. T cells, B-cell-depleted T cells, or PBMCs supplied cDNA or gDNA.

Per the original methods: Nucleated cell number was recorded as an estimate derived from reference gene primer amplification. Clones were read by immunoSEQ multiplex PCR, and TCRdb kept only the in-frame ones, dropping some. The DNA gave D and trimming, while V, J and clone size come from that table. The repertoire holds about 150,000 clones, with roughly 87% as singletons. CDR3 size: 13 residues. CDR1 is GTSNPN and CDR2 is SVGIG in the germline V gene (reference sequence). V was clipped by 1 base and J by 6 bases; unmatched bases: 3. This chain links TRBV30 with TRBJ1-5; 7 nucleotides align to TRBD1. The receptor's source is a human donor in a cohort sampled during active COVID-19. The material sequenced was peripheral blood. CDR3 coding DNA: TGTGCCTGGAGTGCTACAGGGGCTCAGCCCCAGCATTTT. It yields the protein CAWSATGAQPQHF.